The source of this T cell receptor beta chain is a study of T cell responses to AZD1222 COVID-19 vaccine. Study-wide results and caveats: Two AZD1222 doses significantly raised spike-specific TCR breadth and depth over controls. Vaccine-related CD4 TCRs covered spike, predominating at 160-218 and 743-854. Per reports, nearly half of all spike-specific TCRs target regions that are unmutated in variants.

Trimming stripped 2 bases from V and 6 bases from J, with 10 bases between. CDR1 is LNHDA, CDR2 SQIVND, per germline (reference sequence). The CDR3 totals 14 residues. In regard to this clone: Its antigen is still unknown.

Generated by immunoSEQ multiplex PCR, the TCRdb table keeps only in-frame clones and is missing some. This sample has about 150,000 clones; around 90% occur once, and the top ten carry 1.3%. The V call is TRBV19, the J call TRBJ2-2; no definite D call. This receptor was identified in an adult in good health. This material consisted of peripheral blood, taken on day 0 of AZD1222 vaccination. CDR3 bases: TGTGCCAGTAGTATAATCGGGCCGGCCGGGGAGCTGTTTTTT. Its protein is CASSIIGPAGELFF.